The 18 T cell receptor beta chains below come from one sample, sequenced in a study of OX40 agonist ivuxolimab in advanced cancers. Sequencing was performed with immunoSEQ multiplex PCR; in TCRdb, only in-frame clones are kept and a portion is missing. In the table there are roughly 56,000 clones, about 83% of which are singletons. Sequences were derived from CD4+ or CD8+ T cells sorted from blood, sampled in a trial of the OX40 agonist ivuxolimab. The receptors here all came from an adult with an advanced solid tumor such as melanoma, head and neck, liver or kidney cancer.

V gene TRBV5-6 combines with J gene TRBJ2-7, with D tentatively TRBD1 or TRBD2 (5 bases each). The CDR3 totals 15 residues. The germline V gene has CDR1 SGHDT and CDR2 YYEEEE. V lost 4 bases, J lost 3 bases, and 17 bases lay in between. This CDR3 is CASSGPHRGYYEQYF. The CDR3 DNA reads TGTGCCAGCAGCGGGCCACATCGGGGCTACTACGAGCAGTACTTC.

J is TRBJ1-1 and V is TRBV10-3, with D unresolved. This CDR3 has 15 amino acids. Germline CDR1 is ENHRY and CDR2 is SYGVKD. Trimming shortened V by 0 bases and J by 2 bases, and 10 bases separated the two germline ends. This CDR3 is CAISESGSGNTEAFF. DNA for the CDR3: TGTGCCATCAGTGAGTCAGGCTCCGGCAACACTGAAGCTTTCTTT.

V is TRBV10-1 and J is TRBJ2-1; the D gene is possibly TRBD1 (5 bases). From germline, CDR1 is WNHNN and CDR2 SYGVQD (reference sequence). The CDR3 has 17 residues. With 4 bases removed from V and 0 bases from J, the gap between germline ends came to 16 bases. CDR3 loop: CASSGSQVSSSYNEQFF. CDR3 bases: TGCGCCAGCAGTGGGTCACAGGTTTCCTCCTCCTACAATGAGCAGTTCTTC.

The rearrangement uses TRBV7-9 and TRBJ2-3; TRBD2 aligns across 13 bases. CDR3 length: 16 amino acids. In germline, CDR1 is SEHNR, CDR2 FQNEAQ (reference sequence). The J segment lost 6 bases and the V segment lost 4 bases, leaving 7 bases of the junction unmatched. The CDR3 spells CASSSGTSGISDTQYF. The CDR3 DNA reads as TGTGCCAGCAGCTCCGGGACTAGCGGGATTTCGGATACGCAGTATTTT.

By frequency in the sample, this clone is medium-sized. V usage is TRBV4-2 and J usage is TRBJ2-1; D is unclear. CDR1 LGHNA and CDR2 YNFKEQ come from the germline V gene. This CDR3 contains 12 residues. V gave up 0 bases and J gave up 6 bases, with 3 bases separating them. CDR3 sequence (DNA): TGTGCCAGCAGCCAAGAGAGCAATGAGCAGTTCTTC. Translation gives CASSQESNEQFF.

CDR3 sequence (DNA): TGTGCCAGCAGCTACGATGGAAACACCATATATTTT. Its translation is CASSYDGNTIYF. The rearrangement joins TRBV5-5 to TRBJ1-3; D uncertain. Germline lookup yields CDR1 SGHKS and CDR2 YYEKEE (reference sequence). The CDR3 sequence is 12 residues long. The V and J ends lost 3 bases and 3 bases respectively, with 4 bases between them. Variable domain in full (rest from reference TRBV5-5 and TRBJ1-3): DAGVTQSPTHLIKTRGQQVTLRCSPISGHKSVSWYQQVLGQGPQFIFQYYEKEERGRGNFPDRFSARQFPNYSSELNVNALLLGDSALYLCASSYDGNTIYFGEGSWLTVV.

The table lists this clone with a few counts. This chain connects TRBV10-3 to TRBJ2-7; no firm D call. The V end lost 3 bases, the J end lost 3 bases, and 3 bases lay between the germline ends. Germline V gene lookup returns CDR1 ENHRY and CDR2 SYGVKD. CDR3 size: 11 residues. CDR3 amino acids: CAISDYYEQYF. The DNA of the CDR3 is TGTGCCATCAGTGATTACTACGAGCAGTACTTC.

This chain uses TRBV7-9 with TRBJ2-7; TRBD1 agrees at 10 bases. The germline V gene encodes CDR1 SEHNR and CDR2 FQNEAQ (reference sequence). This CDR3 comprises 15 residues. J lost 5 bases, V lost 0 bases, and 4 bases had no gene match. CDR3 region: CASSLAGTGEDEQYF. The CDR3 DNA sequence: TGTGCCAGCAGCTTAGCCGGGACAGGGGAAGACGAGCAGTACTTC.

V gene TRBV30 combines with J gene TRBJ2-2, with D perhaps matching TRBD1 or TRBD2 (5 bases each). This CDR3 has 14 amino acids. Germline V gene data show CDR1 as GTSNPN and CDR2 as SVGIG (reference sequence). V lost 4 bases to trimming and J lost 3 bases, with 12 bases between them. CDR3 amino acids: CAWNPGTHTGELFF. As DNA, the CDR3 is TGTGCCTGGAATCCCGGGACCCACACCGGGGAGCTGTTTTTT.

CDR3 region: CASSEARGLAVYEQYF. CDR3 nucleotide sequence: TGTGCCAGCAGTGAAGCGCGGGGTCTAGCGGTCTACGAGCAGTACTTC. J is TRBJ2-7 and V is TRBV2; TRBD2 matches 7 bases. There are 16 residues in the CDR3. V lost 0 bases, J lost 3 bases, and 8 bases stayed unmatched. Germline V lookup: CDR1 SNHLY, CDR2 FYNNEI. The full variable domain, completed using reference TRBV2 and TRBJ2-7, is EPEVTQTPSHQVTQMGQEVILRCVPISNHLYFYWYRQILGQKVEFLVSFYNNEISEKSEIFDDQFSVERPDGSNFTLKIRSTKLEDSAMYFCASSEARGLAVYEQYFGPGTRLTVT.

This rearrangement joins TRBV6-1 to TRBJ1-2, with D unresolved. Germline V gene data show CDR1 as MNHNS and CDR2 as SASEGT. The CDR3 has 15 residues. V was trimmed by 0 bases and J by 5 bases, leaving 13 bases between them. The CDR3 sequence is CASSEAYNSFYGYTF. For the CDR3, the DNA is TGTGCCAGCAGTGAAGCGTACAACAGCTTTTATGGCTACACCTTC.

The chain is built from TRBV5-1 and TRBJ2-7; no clear D. Trimming shortened V by 4 bases and J by 2 bases, and 16 bases separated the two germline ends. From germline, CDR1 is SGHRS and CDR2 YFSETQ. The CDR3 spans 15 residues. In nucleotides, the CDR3 is TGCGCCAGCAGCGCCTCGGGCAGCCGCGCCTACGAGCAGTACTTC. Protein: CASSASGSRAYEQYF.

The rearrangement links TRBV28 to TRBJ2-5, with D possibly called TRBD1 or TRBD2 (7 bases each). This CDR3 has 13 residues. Germline assignment: CDR1 MDHEN and CDR2 SYDVKM. The germline V and J ends were trimmed by 2 bases and 5 bases, with 9 bases remaining between them. The DNA for the CDR3 is TGTGCCAGCAGTTTACAGGGGGGGGAGACCCAGTACTTC. Translation: CASSLQGGETQYF.

V usage is TRBV19 and J usage is TRBJ2-3, with 8 bases identical to TRBD1. V lost 2 bases and J lost 1; bases outside the gene matches: 2. CDR3 length: 15 amino acids. The germline V gene encodes CDR1 LNHDA and CDR2 SQIVND (reference sequence). For the CDR3, the DNA is TGTGCCAGTAGTATACAGGGGGCTGGCACAGATACGCAGTATTTT. It specifies CASSIQGAGTDTQYF.

The CDR3 protein is CASSFSASGQETQYF. Written as DNA, the CDR3 is TGCGCCAGCAGCTTCAGTGCGAGCGGTCAAGAGACCCAGTACTTC. The rearrangement links TRBV5-1 to TRBJ2-5; perhaps TRBD2 as D (5 bases). Germline V CDR1 and CDR2: SGHRS, YFSETQ. The CDR3 covers 15 residues. The V and J ends lost 2 bases and 2 bases respectively, with 13 bases between them.

The J gene is TRBJ2-4, the V gene TRBV5-1; 10 bases are shared with TRBD1. From germline, CDR1 is SGHRS and CDR2 YFSETQ. Trimming at V came to 6 bases and at J to 9 bases, leaving 18 bases not matched to a gene. The CDR3 totals 17 residues. CDR3 DNA sequence: TGCGCCAGCACAGAGGGGACAGGGGCGGGAGGCTCGGGCATTCAGTACTTC. This encodes CASTEGTGAGGSGIQYF.

In the case of this clone: Its ends do not fully match the called genes, so a read error is possible. The chain employs TRBV4-1 and TRBJ2-2; 8 bases agree with TRBD2. From germline, CDR1 is MGHRA and CDR2 YSYEKL. The CDR3 extends over 15 amino acids. The CDR3 is CASSQAGGNPGELFF. CDR3 DNA: TGCGCCAGCAGCCAAGCGGGAGGGAACCCCGGGGAGCTGTTTTTT.

The gene calls are TRBV7-9 and TRBJ1-4; D gene unclear. The CDR3 spans 16 residues. CDR1 SEHNR and CDR2 FQNEAQ come from the germline V gene (reference sequence). V shed 3 bases and J shed 0 bases, with 11 bases lying between them. The CDR3 DNA is TGTGCCAGCAGCTTCCAGTTGTCATCAACTAATGAAAAACTGTTTTTT. Translated: CASSFQLSSTNEKLFF.